This T cell receptor (beta chain) was captured in a study of T cell responses to AZD1222 COVID-19 vaccine. Clones were sequenced by immunoSEQ multiplex PCR, and TCRdb holds only the in-frame ones, with some missing. The sample holds about 64,000 clones, over 70% seen once. There are a few counts of this clone. The input for sequencing was peripheral blood, taken 28 days after the second AZD1222 dose. The receptor comes from an adult who received the AZD1222 COVID-19 vaccine.

The chain's CDR3 is CASARLGQLQETQYF. The CDR3 region has the DNA TGTGCCAGCGCGAGACTGGGACAGCTCCAAGAGACCCAGTACTTC. The chain carries TRBV2 and TRBJ2-5, with TRBD1 identical over 7 bases. The CDR3 is 15 residues long. From germline, CDR1 is SNHLY and CDR2 FYNNEI. With 8 bases clipped from V and 1 base from J, the junction kept 10 bases outside the gene matches.